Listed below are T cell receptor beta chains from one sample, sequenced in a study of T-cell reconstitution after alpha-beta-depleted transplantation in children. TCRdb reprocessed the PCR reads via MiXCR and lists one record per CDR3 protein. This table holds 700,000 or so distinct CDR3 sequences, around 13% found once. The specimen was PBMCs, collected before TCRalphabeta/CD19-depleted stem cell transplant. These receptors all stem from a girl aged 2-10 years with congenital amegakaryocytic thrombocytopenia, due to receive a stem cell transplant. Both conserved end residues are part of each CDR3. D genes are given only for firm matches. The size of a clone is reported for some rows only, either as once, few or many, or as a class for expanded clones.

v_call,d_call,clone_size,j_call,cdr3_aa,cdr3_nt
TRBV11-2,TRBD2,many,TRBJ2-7,CASSWVGGRYEQYF,TGTGCCAGCAGCTGGGTGGGCGGGAGATACGAGCAGTACTTC
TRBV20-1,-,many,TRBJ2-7,CSARPDVPGHSVDEQYF,TGCAGTGCTAGACCCGATGTCCCGGGACATAGTGTGGACGAGCAGTACTTC
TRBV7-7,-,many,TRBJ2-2,CASSPRVETGELFF,TGTGCCAGCAGCCCTCGGGTTGAAACCGGGGAGCTGTTTTTT
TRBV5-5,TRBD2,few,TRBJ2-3,CASSLGREDWAPTDTQYF,TGTGCCAGCAGCTTGGGGCGGGAGGATTGGGCCCCCACAGATACGCAGTATTTT
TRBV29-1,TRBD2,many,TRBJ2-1,CSVEGLAGHNEQFF,TGCAGCGTTGAGGGACTAGCAGGACACAATGAGCAGTTCTTC
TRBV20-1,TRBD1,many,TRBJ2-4,CSAGTGLAKNIQYF,TGCAGTGCTGGGACAGGGCTAGCCAAAAACATTCAGTACTTC
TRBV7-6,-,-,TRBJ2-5,CASSLKVSGFGQETQYF,TGTGCCAGCAGCTTAAAGGTTTCAGGGTTCGGCCAAGAGACCCAGTACTTC
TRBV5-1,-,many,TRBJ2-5,CASGLGRETYQETQYF,TGCGCCAGCGGTCTGGGCCGGGAGACCTACCAAGAGACCCAGTACTTC
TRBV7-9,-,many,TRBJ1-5,CASGAGDQPQHF,TGTGCCAGCGGCGCAGGGGATCAGCCCCAGCATTTT
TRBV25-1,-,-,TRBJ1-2,CASSEYGGEGYTF,TGTGCCAGCAGTGAATATGGAGGGGAGGGCTACACCTTC
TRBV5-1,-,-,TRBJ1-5,CASSLGGARQPQHF,TGCGCCAGCAGCTTAGGGGGGGCCAGGCAGCCCCAGCATTTT
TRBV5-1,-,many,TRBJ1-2,CASSNPAKDGYTF,TGCGCCAGCAGCAATCCCGCAAAGGATGGCTACACCTTC